The clone carrying this T cell receptor (beta chain) was seen repeatedly, ten times or more. Its antigen is undetermined. TCRdb processed the 5' RACE reads anew with MiXCR; each CDR3 protein has one entry. The top ten clones hold about 0.91% of a sample with about 520,000 distinct CDR3 sequences, less than 25% of them seen once. This record belongs to a study of identical twins. Study-level results: Abundant beta clonotypes from cord blood bore fewer insertions; memory repertoires lacked this pattern.

V was pared by 7 bases and J by 3 bases, with 5 bases of the junction left unmatched. The CDR3 consists of 13 residues. These same records also appear under a second study, on T cells expressing NK-cell markers. That paper adds: Dominant NKG2C+ clonotypes in roughly 6 donors made up about 1.0-7.0% of CD8+ T cells. Dominance of the CD3+CD56-NKG2C+ fraction by these clonotypes also held in several donors. The HCMV specificity of the expanded NKG2C+ T cell clones stayed unresolved.

The sequence was obtained from a woman under 30 in good health. The genes are TRBV12-3 or TRBV12-4 and TRBJ2-7; 8 bases align to TRBD2. The sequencing input was CD4+ T cells sorted from blood. The DNA for the CDR3 is TGTGCCAGCATGTATAGCGGGGTCTACGAGCAGTACTTC. It codes for CASMYSGVYEQYF.